This T cell receptor (beta chain) is drawn from a study of early T cells in non-severe SARS-CoV-2 infection (dated by TCRdb to the early 2020s). In terms of the full investigation: Because TCR sequencing relied on bulk RNA taken from unsorted whole blood, pairing of alpha and beta chains was not possible. Overall results and qualifications from the work: VDJdb matching was skewed toward anti-spike CD8 responses, so virus-specific expansions were likely underestimated and private and CD4 specificities were missed.

The germline V and J ends show losses of 4 bases and 5 bases respectively, and no gene match explains 10 bases of the junction. CDR1 and CDR2 were assigned from the germline V gene as SGHRS and YFSETQ. Taken from cysteine to phenylalanine, the CDR3 has 17 residues. The entry retains the CDR3 DNA only, 51 bases that are in frame from base 1. In its sample, this clonotype was seen many times. The target of this receptor is not known. One base away there is no much larger clone; base qualities are not given. The library came from 5' RACE. Sequencer: NextSeq 500. To correct for sequencing error and PCR bias, the TCR library protocol tagged individual cDNA molecules with unique molecular identifiers. Both TCR alpha and beta chains were sequenced, and tight co-correlation was observed between alpha and beta sequence abundances in each sample. In the original analysis: V gene, J gene and CDR3 annotation of TCR sequences was performed with Decombinator V4. Expanded TCRs were defined as changing significantly between any two time points under a Poisson model with p below 0.0001. Abundances of TCRs were expressed as counts per million after normalisation to the total number of TCRs sequenced in each sample. MAIT TCRs were defined by TRAV1-2 paired with TRAJ12, TRAJ20 or TRAJ33, and iNKT TCRs by TRAV10 paired with TRAJ18. VDJdb, accessed 1 November 2021, was searched for CMV, EBV and SARS-CoV-2 annotated TCRs, excluding TCRs annotated for multiple antigens. In-frame beta chains were kept once TCRdb had trimmed the public reads at Q25 with fastp and called clones with MiXCR. CDR3 protein sequences are deduplicated, and each keeps its most common genes and DNA. TCRdb assigned the V and J calls; the authors' analysis was not used. For this sample the table gives about 52,000 distinct CDR3 sequences, of which roughly 10% were detected only once. The ten largest account for about 10% of the sample.

This was a case-control study nested in a cohort of healthcare workers in London, UK, who had nasopharyngeal swab PCR tests and blood samples taken every week. Healthcare workers were enrolled in the week of the UK lockdown, from 23 to 31 March 2020, and were followed every week for up to roughly 16 weeks. The chain employs TRBV5-1 and TRBJ2-3; TRBD2 lines up with 13 middle nucleotides. The receptor comes from an adult who was a healthcare worker with PCR-confirmed SARS-CoV-2 infection or an uninfected control (not recorded which). Sequencing was carried out using whole blood. The CDR3 loop reads CASSHSFGTSGKDTQYF. The DNA sequence reads TGCGCCAGCAGCCACTCCTTCGGGACTAGCGGGAAAGATACGCAGTATTTT.